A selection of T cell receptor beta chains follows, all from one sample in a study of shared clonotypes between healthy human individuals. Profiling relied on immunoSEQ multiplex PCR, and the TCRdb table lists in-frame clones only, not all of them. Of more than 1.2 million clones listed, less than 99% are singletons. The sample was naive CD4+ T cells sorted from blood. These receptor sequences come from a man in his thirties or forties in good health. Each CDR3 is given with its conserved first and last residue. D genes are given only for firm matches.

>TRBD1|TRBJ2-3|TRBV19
CASSAFKDRGTDTQYF
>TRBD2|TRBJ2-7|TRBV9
CASSAHAGVAYEQYF
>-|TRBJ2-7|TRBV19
CASSPVEQYF
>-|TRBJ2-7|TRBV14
CASLEQYF
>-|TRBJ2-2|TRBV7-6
CASSYKRTANTGELFF
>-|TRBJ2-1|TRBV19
CASSISRPTEQFF
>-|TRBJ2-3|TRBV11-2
CASSLDIGTSTDTQYF
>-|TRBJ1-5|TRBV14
CASSQDGSGRRIYSNQPQHF
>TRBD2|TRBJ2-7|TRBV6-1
CASSGGLAGDHYEQYF
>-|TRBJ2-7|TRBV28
CATLEGQGLAYEQYF
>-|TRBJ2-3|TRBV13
CASSSRVTGRYTDTQYF
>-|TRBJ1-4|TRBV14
CASSQDVGRFILATNEKLFF
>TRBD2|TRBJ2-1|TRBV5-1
CASSWGLAEENEQFF
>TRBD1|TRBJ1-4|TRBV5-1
CASSSRPGQGYDATNEKLFF
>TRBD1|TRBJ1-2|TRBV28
CASSPPGQPYGYTF
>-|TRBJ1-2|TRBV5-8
CASSLLGGNYGYTF
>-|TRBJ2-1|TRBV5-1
CASSLEGEQFF
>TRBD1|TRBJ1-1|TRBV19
CASRSRQGALNTEAFF
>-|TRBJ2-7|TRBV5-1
CASSQSGQGYEQYF
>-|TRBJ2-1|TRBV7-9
CASSGLASSSYNEQFF
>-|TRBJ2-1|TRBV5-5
CASSSSVRGGNNEQFF
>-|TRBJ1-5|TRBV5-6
CASSQTGGGNQPQHF
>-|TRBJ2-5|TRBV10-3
CAISESSGETQYF
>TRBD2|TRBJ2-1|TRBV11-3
CASSLGTSGSNEQFF
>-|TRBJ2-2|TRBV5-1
CASSLTRRGTGELFF
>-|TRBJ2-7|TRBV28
CASIAGPYEQYF
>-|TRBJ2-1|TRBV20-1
CSARGRGEQFF
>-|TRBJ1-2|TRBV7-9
CASSLDLADYGYTF
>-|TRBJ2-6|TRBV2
CASNPGANVLTF
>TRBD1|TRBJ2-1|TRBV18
CASSPKGQGKIDEQFF
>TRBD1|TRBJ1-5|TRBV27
CASSRGQGARRYSNQPQHF
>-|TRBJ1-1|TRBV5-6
CASSLSGRVNTEAFF
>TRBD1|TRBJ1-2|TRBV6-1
CASSEGQRIANYGYTF
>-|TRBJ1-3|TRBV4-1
CASSQNVRGFGSGNTIYF
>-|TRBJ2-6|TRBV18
CASSPQILTGANVLTF
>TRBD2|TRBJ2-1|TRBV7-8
CASSQRPGGSYNEQFF
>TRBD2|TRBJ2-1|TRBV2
CASGDGRSSIYNEQFF
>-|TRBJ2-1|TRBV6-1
CASRSSYNEQFF
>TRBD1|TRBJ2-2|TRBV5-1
CASSLRDRSSGELFF
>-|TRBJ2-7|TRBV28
CASRESGYSYEQYF
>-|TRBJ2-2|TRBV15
CATSHSVAGELFF
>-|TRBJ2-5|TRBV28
CASRSGQETQYF
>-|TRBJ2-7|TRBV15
CATSRDLHYEQYF
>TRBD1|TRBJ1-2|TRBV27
CASSFLGQGGFYTF
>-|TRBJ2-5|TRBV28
CASTLVQRGETQYF
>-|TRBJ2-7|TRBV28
CASSFQTTRQYF
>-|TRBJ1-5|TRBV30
CAWSRGQNNQPQHF
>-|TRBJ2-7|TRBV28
CASSLEGARGRYEQYF
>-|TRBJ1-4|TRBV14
CASSQGGEKLFF
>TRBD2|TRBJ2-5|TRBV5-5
CASSLGQAGVQETQYF